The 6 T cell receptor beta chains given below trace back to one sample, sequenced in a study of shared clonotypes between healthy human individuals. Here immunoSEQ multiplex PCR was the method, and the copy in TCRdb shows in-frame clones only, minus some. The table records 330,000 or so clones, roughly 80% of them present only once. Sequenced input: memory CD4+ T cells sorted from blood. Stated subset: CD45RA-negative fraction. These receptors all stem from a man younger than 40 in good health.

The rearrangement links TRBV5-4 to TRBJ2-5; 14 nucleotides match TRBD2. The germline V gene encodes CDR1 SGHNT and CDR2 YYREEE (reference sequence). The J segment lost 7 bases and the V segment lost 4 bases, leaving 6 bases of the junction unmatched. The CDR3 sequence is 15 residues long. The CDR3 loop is CASSEGLAGVGTQYF. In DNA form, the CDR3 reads TGTGCCAGCAGCGAGGGACTAGCGGGAGTTGGGACCCAGTACTTC. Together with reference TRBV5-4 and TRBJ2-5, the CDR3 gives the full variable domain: ETGVTQSPTHLIKTRGQQVTLRCSSQSGHNTVSWYQQALGQGPQFIFQYYREEENGRGNFPPRFSGLQFPNYSSELNVNALELDDSALYLCASSEGLAGVGTQYFGPGTRLLVL.

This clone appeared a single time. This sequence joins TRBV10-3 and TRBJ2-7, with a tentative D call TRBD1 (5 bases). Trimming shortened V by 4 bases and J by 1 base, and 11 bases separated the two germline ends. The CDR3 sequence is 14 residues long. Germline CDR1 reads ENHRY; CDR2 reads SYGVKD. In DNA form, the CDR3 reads TGTGCCATCAGTGCGACAGAAACGTCCTACGAGCAGTACTTC. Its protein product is CAISATETSYEQYF.

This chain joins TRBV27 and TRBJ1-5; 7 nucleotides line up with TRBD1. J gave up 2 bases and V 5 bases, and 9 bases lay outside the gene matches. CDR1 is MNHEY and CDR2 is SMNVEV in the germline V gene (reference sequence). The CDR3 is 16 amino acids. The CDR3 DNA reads TGTGCCAGCAGTCCACACAGGGGCACTGGCAATCAGCCCCAGCATTTT. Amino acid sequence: CASSPHRGTGNQPQHF.

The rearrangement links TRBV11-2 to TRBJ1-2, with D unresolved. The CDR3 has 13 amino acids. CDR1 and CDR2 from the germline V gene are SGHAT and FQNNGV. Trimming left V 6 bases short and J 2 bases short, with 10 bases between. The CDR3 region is CASRTPGNYGYTF. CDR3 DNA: TGTGCCAGCAGAACACCAGGAAACTATGGCTACACCTTC.

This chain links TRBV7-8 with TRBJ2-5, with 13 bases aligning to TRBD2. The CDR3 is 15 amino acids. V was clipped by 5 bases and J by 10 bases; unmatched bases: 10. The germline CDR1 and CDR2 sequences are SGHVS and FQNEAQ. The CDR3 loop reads CASSPGLAGPWGQYF. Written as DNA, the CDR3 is TGTGCCAGCAGCCCGGGACTAGCGGGGCCTTGGGGCCAGTACTTC. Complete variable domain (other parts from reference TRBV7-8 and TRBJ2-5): GAGVSQSPRYKVAKRGQDVALRCDPISGHVSLFWYQQALGQGPEFLTYFQNEAQLDKSGLPSDRFFAERPEGSVSTLKIQRTQQEDSAVYLCASSPGLAGPWGQYFGPGTRLLVL.

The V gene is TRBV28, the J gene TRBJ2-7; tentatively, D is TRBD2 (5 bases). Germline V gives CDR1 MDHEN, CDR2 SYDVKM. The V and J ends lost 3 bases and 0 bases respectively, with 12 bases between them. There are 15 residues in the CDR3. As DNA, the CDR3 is TGTGCCAGCAGTTTTCCCGACGGGATCTCCTACGAGCAGTACTTC. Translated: CASSFPDGISYEQYF.